Listed below are T cell receptor beta chains from one sample, sequenced in a study of cytomegalovirus exposure and HLA in healthy donors. Clones were sequenced by immunoSEQ multiplex PCR, and TCRdb holds only the in-frame ones, with some missing. Here the sample spans some 51,000 clones, about three quarters being singletons. Sample: PBMCs. These TCRs come from a female donor in good health and CMV-seronegative. CDR3s include the opening cysteine and the closing phenylalanine or tryptophan. A D gene is named only where the DNA matches it firmly. Expanded clones are given a class, and other clones once, few, many or no size at all.

cdr3_length,clone_size,j_call,v_call,d_call,cdr3_aa,cdr3_nt
15,NA,TRBJ2-5,TRBV7-3,TRBD2,CASSLRSGDAKTQYF,TGTGCCAGCAGCTTACGGAGCGGGGATGCGAAGACCCAGTACTTC
14,NA,TRBJ1-4,TRBV5-1,TRBD1,CASSSGQLNEKLFF,TGCGCCAGCAGCTCGGGACAGCTTAATGAAAAACTGTTTTTT
15,NA,TRBJ2-4,TRBV9,TRBD1,CASSPLGTGSSIQYF,TGTGCCAGCAGCCCGCTGGGGACAGGGAGTTCCATTCAGTACTTC
14,NA,TRBJ2-7,TRBV30,TRBD2,CAWSIISGSYEQYF,TGTGCCTGGAGTATTATTAGCGGGTCCTACGAGCAGTACTTC
12,NA,TRBJ1-1,TRBV29-1,TRBD1,CSVETGGTEAFF,TGCAGCGTTGAAACAGGGGGCACTGAAGCTTTCTTT
14,few,TRBJ2-4,TRBV5-5,NA,CASSLVAGLDIQYF,TGTGCCAGCAGCTTGGTTGCGGGGCTCGACATTCAGTACTTC
16,few,TRBJ2-5,TRBV4-3,TRBD2,CASSLASGSQGETQYF,TGCGCCAGCAGCTTAGCTAGCGGGAGCCAAGGGGAGACCCAGTACTTC
16,few,TRBJ2-3,TRBV28,NA,CASSFFKGVGTDTQYF,TGTGCCAGCAGTTTTTTTAAGGGGGTGGGCACAGATACGCAGTATTTT
13,NA,TRBJ1-2,TRBV6-1,NA,CASSEAFREGYTF,TGTGCCAGCAGTGAAGCATTCAGGGAAGGCTACACCTTC
16,NA,TRBJ2-1,TRBV19,TRBD2,CASSIAALAGYNEQFF,TGTGCCAGTAGTATTGCTGCTCTAGCGGGTTACAATGAGCAGTTCTTC
14,NA,TRBJ2-3,TRBV6-1,TRBD2,CASSLGGQADTQYF,TGTGCCAGCAGCTTGGGAGGGCAGGCAGATACGCAGTATTTT
16,NA,TRBJ2-1,TRBV27,TRBD1,CASSKQGKGTYNEQFF,TGTGCCAGCAGTAAACAGGGGAAGGGGACCTACAATGAGCAGTTCTTC
16,NA,TRBJ1-1,TRBV5-4,NA,CASSLGGGMGYTEAFF,TGTGCCAGCAGCTTGGGCGGGGGAATGGGGTACACTGAAGCTTTCTTT
14,NA,TRBJ1-1,TRBV27,NA,CASTPAEGQGQAFF,TGTGCCAGCACCCCAGCTGAGGGGCAGGGGCAAGCTTTCTTT
17,NA,TRBJ2-1,TRBV7-9,TRBD2,CASSPASVAGGYNEQFF,TGTGCCAGCAGCCCCGCCTCTGTTGCGGGGGGGTACAATGAGCAGTTCTTC
11,NA,TRBJ2-5,TRBV2,NA,CASSVKETQYF,TGTGCCAGCAGTGTTAAAGAGACCCAGTACTTC
14,NA,TRBJ2-7,TRBV7-9,TRBD2,CASSLLAGGGEQYF,TGTGCCAGCAGCTTACTAGCGGGAGGTGGCGAGCAGTACTTC
17,NA,TRBJ2-2,TRBV7-2,TRBD2,CASSLGLLAGNTGELFF,TGTGCCAGCAGCTTAGGCCTGCTAGCGGGGAACACCGGGGAGCTGTTTTTT
16,NA,TRBJ2-7,TRBV4-2,TRBD2,CASSRSTSGFSYEQYF,TGTGCCAGCAGCCGTTCGACTAGCGGTTTCTCCTACGAGCAGTACTTC
13,NA,TRBJ2-2,TRBV6-1,NA,CASFASNTGELFF,TGTGCCAGCTTTGCGTCGAACACCGGGGAGCTGTTTTTT
15,NA,TRBJ2-7,TRBV6-6,TRBD2,CASTAGELASYEQYF,TGTGCCAGCACCGCGGGGGAACTGGCGTCGTACGAGCAGTACTTC
16,NA,TRBJ2-7,TRBV28,TRBD2,CASSAPLAGSSYEQYF,TGTGCCAGCAGCGCACCCCTAGCGGGGAGCTCCTACGAGCAGTACTTC
16,NA,TRBJ2-2,TRBV19,TRBD2,CASSVSSGEGTGELFF,TGTGCCAGTAGTGTCTCTAGCGGGGAGGGCACCGGGGAGCTGTTTTTT
15,NA,TRBJ2-7,TRBV7-9,NA,CASSLAVGQVYEQYF,TGTGCCAGCAGCTTAGCCGTGGGACAAGTCTACGAGCAGTACTTC
13,NA,TRBJ1-1,TRBV28,NA,CASRPPKNTEAFF,TGTGCCAGCAGGCCACCTAAGAACACTGAAGCTTTCTTT
14,NA,TRBJ1-2,TRBV2,TRBD1,CASERDRQRDGYTF,TGTGCCAGCGAACGGGACAGGCAAAGGGATGGCTACACCTTC
13,few,TRBJ1-4,TRBV6-5,NA,CASSLREGDKLFF,TGTGCCAGCAGCCTCCGCGAGGGGGACAAACTGTTTTTT
15,NA,TRBJ2-7,TRBV19,TRBD2,CASSPRLAGGNEQYF,TGTGCCAGTAGTCCCAGACTAGCGGGAGGGAACGAGCAGTACTTC
13,NA,TRBJ2-5,TRBV5-1,NA,CASSLMREETQYF,TGCGCCAGCAGCCTGATGCGGGAAGAGACCCAGTACTTC
16,NA,TRBJ2-7,TRBV5-6,NA,CASSSTGFGASYEQYF,TGTGCCAGCAGCTCCACAGGGTTTGGCGCCTCCTACGAGCAGTACTTC
13,NA,TRBJ2-3,TRBV9,NA,CASSVEGADTQYF,TGTGCCAGCAGCGTAGAGGGGGCAGATACGCAGTATTTT
15,once,TRBJ2-5,TRBV7-2,NA,CASSLFGGGAETQYF,TGTGCCAGCAGCTTATTCGGCGGGGGCGCAGAGACCCAGTACTTC
12,NA,TRBJ2-1,TRBV6-6,NA,CASSDGYNEQFF,TGTGCCAGCAGCGACGGGTACAATGAGCAGTTCTTC
18,NA,TRBJ1-6,TRBV7-2,TRBD1,CASSLIGIPGQYNSPLHF,TGTGCCAGCAGCTTGATAGGTATTCCGGGACAGTATAATTCACCCCTCCACTTT
15,NA,TRBJ2-7,TRBV28,TRBD1,CASSRPGQGAYEQYF,TGTGCCAGCAGTCGACCGGGACAGGGGGCATACGAGCAGTACTTC
13,NA,TRBJ2-7,TRBV5-1,NA,CASSLMVTGEQYF,TGCGCCAGCAGCTTGATGGTTACGGGGGAGCAGTACTTC
13,NA,TRBJ2-2,TRBV29-1,TRBD1,CSVDRANTGELFF,TGCAGCGTCGACAGGGCAAACACCGGGGAGCTGTTTTTT
14,NA,TRBJ1-1,TRBV7-2,NA,CASSLVPGSTEAFF,TGTGCCAGCAGCTTAGTTCCGGGGAGTACTGAAGCTTTCTTT
17,NA,TRBJ2-1,TRBV12-5,TRBD2,CASGYSRGVSSYNEQFF,TGTGCTAGTGGTTACTCCCGGGGGGTCAGCTCCTACAATGAGCAGTTCTTC
13,NA,TRBJ2-7,TRBV5-1,NA,CASSSPSSYEQYF,TGCGCCAGCAGCTCACCTAGCTCCTACGAGCAGTACTTC